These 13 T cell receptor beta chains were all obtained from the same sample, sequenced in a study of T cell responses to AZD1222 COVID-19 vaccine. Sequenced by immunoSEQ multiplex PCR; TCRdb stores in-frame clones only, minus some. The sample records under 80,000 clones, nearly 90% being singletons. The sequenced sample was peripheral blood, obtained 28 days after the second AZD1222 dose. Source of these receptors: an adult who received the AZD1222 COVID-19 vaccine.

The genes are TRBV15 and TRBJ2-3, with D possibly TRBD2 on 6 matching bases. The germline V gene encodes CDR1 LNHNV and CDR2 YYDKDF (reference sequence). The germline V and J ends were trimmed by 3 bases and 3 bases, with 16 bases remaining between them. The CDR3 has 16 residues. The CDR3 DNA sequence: TGTGCCACCAGCAGCCCCGGGGCGGGGAAAACAGATACGCAGTATTTT. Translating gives CATSSPGAGKTDTQYF.

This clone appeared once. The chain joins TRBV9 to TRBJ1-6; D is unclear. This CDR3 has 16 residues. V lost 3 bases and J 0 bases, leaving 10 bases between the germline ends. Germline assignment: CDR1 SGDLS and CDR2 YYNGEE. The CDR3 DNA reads TGTGCCAGCAGCGAGGCGACGAGCTCCTATAATTCACCCCTCCACTTT. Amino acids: CASSEATSSYNSPLHF.

The CDR3, as DNA: TGCGCCAGCAGTTTACAGGGGTTTGACACTGAAGCTTTCTTT. It translates to CASSLQGFDTEAFF. The chain uses TRBV5-1 and TRBJ1-1, with 7 bases fitting TRBD1. V was pared by 5 bases and J by 3 bases, with 7 bases of the junction left unmatched. The germline gives CDR1 SGHRS, CDR2 YFSETQ. This CDR3 spans 14 amino acids.

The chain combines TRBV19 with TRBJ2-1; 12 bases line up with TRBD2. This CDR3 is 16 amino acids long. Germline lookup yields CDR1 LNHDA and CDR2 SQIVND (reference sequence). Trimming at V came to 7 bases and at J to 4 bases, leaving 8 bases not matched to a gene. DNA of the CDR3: TGTGCCAGTACCCCCCGGACTAGCGGGATTTACAATGAGCAGTTCTTC. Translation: CASTPRTSGIYNEQFF.

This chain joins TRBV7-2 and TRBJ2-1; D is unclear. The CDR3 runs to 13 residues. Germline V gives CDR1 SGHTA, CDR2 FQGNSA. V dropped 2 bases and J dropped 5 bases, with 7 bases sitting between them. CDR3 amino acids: CASSLYRNNEQFF. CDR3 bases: TGTGCCAGCAGCTTATATAGAAACAATGAGCAGTTCTTC.

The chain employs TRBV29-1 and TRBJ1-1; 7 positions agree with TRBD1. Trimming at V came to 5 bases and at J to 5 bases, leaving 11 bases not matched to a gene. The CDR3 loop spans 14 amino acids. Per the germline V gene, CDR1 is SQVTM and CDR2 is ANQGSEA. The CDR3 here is CSVSEITGETEAFF. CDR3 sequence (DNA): TGCAGCGTTTCCGAGATCACAGGGGAGACTGAAGCTTTCTTT.

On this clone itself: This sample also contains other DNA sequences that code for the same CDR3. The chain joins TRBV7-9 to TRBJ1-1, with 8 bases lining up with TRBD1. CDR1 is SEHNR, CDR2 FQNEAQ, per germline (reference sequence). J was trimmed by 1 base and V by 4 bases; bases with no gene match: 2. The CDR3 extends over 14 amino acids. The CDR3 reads CASSSGTGNTEAFF. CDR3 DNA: TGTGCCAGCAGCTCCGGGACAGGGAACACTGAAGCTTTCTTT.

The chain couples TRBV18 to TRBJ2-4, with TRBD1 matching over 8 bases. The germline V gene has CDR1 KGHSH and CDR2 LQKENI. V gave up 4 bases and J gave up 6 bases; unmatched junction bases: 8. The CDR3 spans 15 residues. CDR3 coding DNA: TGTGCCAGCTCACTGGGACAGGTGAGGGGAAACATTCAGTACTTC. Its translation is CASSLGQVRGNIQYF.

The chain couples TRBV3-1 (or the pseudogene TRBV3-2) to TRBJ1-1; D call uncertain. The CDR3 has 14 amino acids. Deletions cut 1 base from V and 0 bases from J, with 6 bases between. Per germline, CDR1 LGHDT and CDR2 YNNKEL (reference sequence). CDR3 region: CASSQAGLNTEAFF. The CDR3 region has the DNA TGTGCCAGCAGCCAAGCTGGGTTGAACACTGAAGCTTTCTTT.

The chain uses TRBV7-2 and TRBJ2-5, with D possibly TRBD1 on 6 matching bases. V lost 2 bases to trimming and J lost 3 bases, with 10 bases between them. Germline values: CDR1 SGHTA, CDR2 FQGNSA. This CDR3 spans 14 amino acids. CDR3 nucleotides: TGTGCCAGCAGCTTACGGGCAGGGGAAGAGACCCAGTACTTC. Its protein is CASSLRAGEETQYF. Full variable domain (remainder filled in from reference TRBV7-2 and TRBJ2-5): GAGVSQSPSNKVTEKGKDVELRCDPISGHTALYWYRQSLGQGLEFLIYFQGNSAPDKSGLPSDRFSAERTGGSVSTLTIQRTQQEDSAVYLCASSLRAGEETQYFGPGTRLLVL.

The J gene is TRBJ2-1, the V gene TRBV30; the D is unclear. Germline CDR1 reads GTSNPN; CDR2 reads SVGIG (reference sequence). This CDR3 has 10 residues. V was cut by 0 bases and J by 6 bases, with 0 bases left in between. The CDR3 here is CAWSVNEQFF. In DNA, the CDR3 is TGTGCCTGGAGTGTCAATGAGCAGTTCTTC.

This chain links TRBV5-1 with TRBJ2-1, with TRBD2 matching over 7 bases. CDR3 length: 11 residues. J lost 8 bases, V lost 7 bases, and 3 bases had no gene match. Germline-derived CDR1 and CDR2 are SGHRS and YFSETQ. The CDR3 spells CASGLADEQFF. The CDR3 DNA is TGCGCCAGCGGTCTAGCGGATGAGCAGTTCTTC.

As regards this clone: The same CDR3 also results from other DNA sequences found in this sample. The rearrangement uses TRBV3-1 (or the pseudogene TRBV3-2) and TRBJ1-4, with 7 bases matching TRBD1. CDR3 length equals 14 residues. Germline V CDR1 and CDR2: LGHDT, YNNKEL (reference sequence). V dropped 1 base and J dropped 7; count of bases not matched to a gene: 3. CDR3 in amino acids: CASSQGDRAEKLFF. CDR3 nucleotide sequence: TGTGCCAGCAGCCAAGGAGACAGGGCTGAAAAACTGTTTTTT.